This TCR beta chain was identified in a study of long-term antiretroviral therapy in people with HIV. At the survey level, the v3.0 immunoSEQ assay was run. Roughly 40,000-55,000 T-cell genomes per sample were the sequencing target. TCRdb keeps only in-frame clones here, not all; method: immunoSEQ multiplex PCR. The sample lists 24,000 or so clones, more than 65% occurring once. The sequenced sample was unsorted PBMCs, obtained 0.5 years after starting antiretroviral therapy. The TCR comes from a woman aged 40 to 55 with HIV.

CDR3 residues: CASSDGGEAFF. CDR3 in DNA: TGTGCCAGCAGTGACGGAGGGGAAGCTTTCTTT. V is TRBV2 and J is TRBJ1-1; the D is unclear. Germline CDR1 reads SNHLY; CDR2 reads FYNNEI. Trimming cost V 3 bases and J 8 bases, with 7 bases left between them. This CDR3 contains 11 residues.